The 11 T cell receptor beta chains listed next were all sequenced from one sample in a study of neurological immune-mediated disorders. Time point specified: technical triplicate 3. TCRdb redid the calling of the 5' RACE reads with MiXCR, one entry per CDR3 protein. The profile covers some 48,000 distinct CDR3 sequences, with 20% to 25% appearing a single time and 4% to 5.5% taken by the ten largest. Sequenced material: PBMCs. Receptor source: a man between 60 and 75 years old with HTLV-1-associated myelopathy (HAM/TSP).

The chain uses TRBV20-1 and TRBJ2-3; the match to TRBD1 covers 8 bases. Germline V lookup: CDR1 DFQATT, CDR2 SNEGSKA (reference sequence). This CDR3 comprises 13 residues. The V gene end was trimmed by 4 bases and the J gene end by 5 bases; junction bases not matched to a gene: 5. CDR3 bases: TGCAGTGCTAAAGTGACAGGGGTAGATACGCAGTATTTT. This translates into CSAKVTGVDTQYF.

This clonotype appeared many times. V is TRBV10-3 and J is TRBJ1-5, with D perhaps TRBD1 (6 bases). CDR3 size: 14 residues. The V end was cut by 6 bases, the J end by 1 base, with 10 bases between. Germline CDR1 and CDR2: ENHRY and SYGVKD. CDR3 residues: CAISTGMSNQPQHF. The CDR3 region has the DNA TGTGCCATCAGCACAGGGATGAGCAATCAGCCCCAGCATTTT.

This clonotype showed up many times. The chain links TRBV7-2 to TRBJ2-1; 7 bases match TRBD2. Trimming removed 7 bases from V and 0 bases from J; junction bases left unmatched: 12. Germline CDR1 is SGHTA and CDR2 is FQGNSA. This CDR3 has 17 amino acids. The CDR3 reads CASTRWNGGSSYNEQFF. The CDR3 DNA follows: TGTGCCAGCACAAGATGGAACGGCGGGAGCTCCTACAATGAGCAGTTCTTC.

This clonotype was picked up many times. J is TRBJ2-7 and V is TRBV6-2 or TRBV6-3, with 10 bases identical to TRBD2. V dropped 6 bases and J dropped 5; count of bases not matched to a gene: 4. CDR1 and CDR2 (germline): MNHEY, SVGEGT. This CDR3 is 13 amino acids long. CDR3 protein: CASRAGGGHEQYF. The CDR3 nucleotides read TGTGCCAGCAGAGCGGGAGGGGGCCACGAGCAGTACTTC.

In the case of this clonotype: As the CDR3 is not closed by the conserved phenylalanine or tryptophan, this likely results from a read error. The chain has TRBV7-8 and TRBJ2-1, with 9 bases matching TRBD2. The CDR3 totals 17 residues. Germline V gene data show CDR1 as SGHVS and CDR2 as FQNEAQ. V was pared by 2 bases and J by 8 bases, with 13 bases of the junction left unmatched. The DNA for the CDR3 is TGTGCCAGCAGCTTAAGGCTGAGCGGGGGGTCATGGCATGAGCAGTTCTTA. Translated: CASSLRLSGGSWHEQFL.

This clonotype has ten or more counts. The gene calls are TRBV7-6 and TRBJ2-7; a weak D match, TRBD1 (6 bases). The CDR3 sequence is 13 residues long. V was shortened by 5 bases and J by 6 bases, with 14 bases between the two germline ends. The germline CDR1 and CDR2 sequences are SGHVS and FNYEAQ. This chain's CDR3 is CASSGYRAREQYF. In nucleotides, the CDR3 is TGTGCCAGCAGCGGATACAGGGCCCGCGAGCAGTACTTC. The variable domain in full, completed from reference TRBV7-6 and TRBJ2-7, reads GAGVSQSPRYKVTKRGQDVALRCDPISGHVSLYWYRQALGQGPEFLTYFNYEAQQDKSGLPNDRFSAERPEGSISTLTIQRTEQRDSAMYRCASSGYRAREQYFGPGTRLTVT.

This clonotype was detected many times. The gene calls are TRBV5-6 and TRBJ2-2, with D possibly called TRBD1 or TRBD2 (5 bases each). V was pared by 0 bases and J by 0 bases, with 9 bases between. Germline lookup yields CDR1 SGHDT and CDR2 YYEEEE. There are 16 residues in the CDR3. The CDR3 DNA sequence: TGTGCCAGCAGCTTGGTGGGGGTAGCGAACACCGGGGAGCTGTTTTTT. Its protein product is CASSLVGVANTGELFF.

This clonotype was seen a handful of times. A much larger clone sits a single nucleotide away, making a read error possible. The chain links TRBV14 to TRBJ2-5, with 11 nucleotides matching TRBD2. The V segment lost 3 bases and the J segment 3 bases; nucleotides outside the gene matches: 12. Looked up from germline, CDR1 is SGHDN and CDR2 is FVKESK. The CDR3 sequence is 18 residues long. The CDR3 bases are TGTGCCAGCAGCCACTGCCGGGCGGCACTAGCGGGAGAAGAGACCCAGTACTTC. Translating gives CASSHCRAALAGEETQYF. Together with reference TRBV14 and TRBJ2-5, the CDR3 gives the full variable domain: EAGVTQFPSHSVIEKGQTVTLRCDPISGHDNLYWYRRVMGKEIKFLLHFVKESKQDESGMPNNRFLAERTGGTYSTLKVQPAELEDSGVYFCASSHCRAALAGEETQYFGPGTRLLVL.

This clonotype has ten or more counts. The CDR3 region has the DNA TGTGCCAGCAGCCTAGGACAGGGGATTGGCGAGCAGTACTTC. This codes for CASSLGQGIGEQYF. The chain is built from TRBV9 and TRBJ2-7; 9 nucleotides agree with TRBD1. The germline V gene has CDR1 SGDLS and CDR2 YYNGEE. CDR3 length: 14 amino acids. Germline trimming cut 4 bases from V and 6 bases from J; bases unmatched to any gene: 8.

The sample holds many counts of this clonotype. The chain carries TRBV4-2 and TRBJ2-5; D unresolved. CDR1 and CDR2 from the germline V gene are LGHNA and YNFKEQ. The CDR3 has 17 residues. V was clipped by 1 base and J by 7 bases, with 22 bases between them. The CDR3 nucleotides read TGTGCCAGCAGCCAAGTTCTAATTGGACCCGCGGCTGGGACCCAGTACTTC. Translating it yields CASSQVLIGPAAGTQYF.

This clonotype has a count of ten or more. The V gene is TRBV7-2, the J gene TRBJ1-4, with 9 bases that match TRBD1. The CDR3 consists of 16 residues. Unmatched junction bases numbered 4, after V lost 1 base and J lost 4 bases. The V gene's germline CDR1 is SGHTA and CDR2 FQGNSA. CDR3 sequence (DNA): TGTGCCAGCAGCTTAGTCGGACAGGGGCATAATGAAAAACTGTTTTTT. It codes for CASSLVGQGHNEKLFF. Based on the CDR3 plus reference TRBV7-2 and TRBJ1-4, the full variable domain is GAGVSQSPSNKVTEKGKDVELRCDPISGHTALYWYRQSLGQGLEFLIYFQGNSAPDKSGLPSDRFSAERTGGSVSTLTIQRTQQEDSAVYLCASSLVGQGHNEKLFFGSGTQLSVL.